This T cell receptor beta chain was identified during a study of T-cell memory formation after mild COVID-19. Study conclusions and caveats: Contracting clones, day 15 to 85, had balanced CD4/CD8, and later expanders favored CD4+.

The CDR3 spans 13 residues. Germline lookup yields CDR1 MGHRA and CDR2 YSYEKL. Notes on this clonotype: No antigen is known for it. The junction differs from germline at one of its ends, possibly a read error.

Each CDR3 protein is one row after TCRdb ran MiXCR on the 5' RACE reads. The sample includes almost 550,000 distinct CDR3 sequences, 20% of them seen just once. This TCR derives from an adult woman who had mild COVID-19 (a few samples of this study predate the infection). Cell type and time point are not known. The V call is TRBV4-1, the J call TRBJ1-6, with D possibly being TRBD1 (5 bases). The sample consisted of PBMCs or a T cell subset sorted from them (not recorded which). As DNA, the CDR3 is TGCGCCAGCAGCCAAAGGGACCCTTCACTCCTCCACTTT. Encoded protein: CASSQRDPSLLHF.